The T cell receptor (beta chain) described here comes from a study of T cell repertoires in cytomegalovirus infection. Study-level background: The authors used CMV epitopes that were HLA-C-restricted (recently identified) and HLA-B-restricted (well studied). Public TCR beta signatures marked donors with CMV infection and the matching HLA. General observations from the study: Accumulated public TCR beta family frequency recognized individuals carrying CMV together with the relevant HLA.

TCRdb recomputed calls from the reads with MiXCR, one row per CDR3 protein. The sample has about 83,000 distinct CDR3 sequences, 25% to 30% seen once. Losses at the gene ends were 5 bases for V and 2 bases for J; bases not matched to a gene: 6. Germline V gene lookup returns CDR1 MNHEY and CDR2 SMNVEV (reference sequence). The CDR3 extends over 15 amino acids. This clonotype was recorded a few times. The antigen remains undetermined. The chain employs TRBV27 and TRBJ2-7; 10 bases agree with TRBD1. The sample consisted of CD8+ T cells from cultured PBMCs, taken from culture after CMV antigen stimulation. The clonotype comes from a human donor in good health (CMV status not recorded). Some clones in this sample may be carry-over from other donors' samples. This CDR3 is CASSVTGTGAYEQYF. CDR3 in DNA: TGTGCCAGCAGTGTCACCGGGACAGGGGCCTACGAGCAGTACTTC.